A single sample is the source of the 32 T cell receptor beta chains below, sequenced in a study of response to subunit inactivated influenza vaccine. TCRdb reanalysed the RT-PCR reads using MiXCR and keeps one entry per CDR3 protein. The sample consists of fewer than 750,000 distinct CDR3 sequences, approximately 14% of them appearing once. The sequenced sample was PBMCs from blood, obtained roughly 12 days after vaccination. The receptors were gathered from a man aged 45-65 years who received an inactivated influenza vaccine.

The rearrangement uses TRBV2 and TRBJ2-2; 9 bases line up with TRBD1. The CDR3 has 18 amino acids. From germline, CDR1 is SNHLY and CDR2 FYNNEI. After removal of 6 bases from V and 5 bases from J, the junction contained 16 bases not matched to a gene. The CDR3, as DNA: TGTGCCAGCAGCCTCACAGAGGACAGGGGACTACGTACCGGGGAGCTGTTTTTT. This encodes CASSLTEDRGLRTGELFF.

The J gene is TRBJ2-1, the V gene TRBV4-2; D is undetermined. The ends were cut back, 0 bases at V and 5 bases at J, with 11 bases in the middle. Germline CDR1 and CDR2: LGHNA and YNFKEQ. The CDR3 is 15 amino acids. The CDR3 DNA reads as TGTGCCAGCAGCCAAGATCACGGCAGGCACAATGAGCAGTTCTTC. Protein sequence: CASSQDHGRHNEQFF.

Of note for this clonotype: Germline is not matched at one junction end, which may reflect a read error. J is TRBJ2-7 and V is TRBV12-3 or TRBV12-4; TRBD2 agrees at 10 bases. The CDR3 consists of 13 residues. The CDR3 nucleotides are TGTGCCAGCAGTCTAGCGGGAGTCCCCGAGCAGTACTTC. Amino acid sequence: CASSLAGVPEQYF.

This clonotype has only a few counts. The rearrangement joins TRBV7-6 to TRBJ2-5; a possible D gene is TRBD2 (5 bases). The CDR3 extends over 15 amino acids. V lost 5 bases to trimming and J lost 5 bases, with 18 bases between them. Germline V gives CDR1 SGHVS, CDR2 FNYEAQ. CDR3: CASSHIKGRGETQYF. The CDR3 bases are TGTGCCAGCAGCCATATAAAAGGGCGCGGGGAGACCCAGTACTTC.

This clonotype was observed a few times. The chain links TRBV6-5 to TRBJ2-5, with 7 bases aligning to TRBD2. The V gene's germline CDR1 is MNHEY and CDR2 SVGAGI. This CDR3 spans 18 amino acids. J was trimmed by 10 bases and V by 2 bases; bases with no gene match: 22. CDR3 nucleotides: TGTGCCAGCAGTTACACCTCCCTGGGTAGCGGGTACCCCAATTACCAGTACTTC. It encodes CASSYTSLGSGYPNYQYF.

CDR3 DNA: TGCAGTGCTAGAGAAAAAACAGGGATGAACACTGAAGCTTTCTTT. It yields the protein CSAREKTGMNTEAFF. The chain links TRBV20-1 to TRBJ1-1, with a possible D match to TRBD1 (6 bases). V lost 0 bases and J lost 0, with 11 bases in between. Germline-derived CDR1 and CDR2 are DFQATT and SNEGSKA (reference sequence). The CDR3 covers 15 residues.

V usage is TRBV6-1 and J usage is TRBJ2-5, with 10 bases that match TRBD1. The trim removed 4 bases at V and 4 bases at J, leaving 6 bases unmatched. This CDR3 is built from 15 residues. Germline V gene lookup returns CDR1 MNHNS and CDR2 SASEGT. CDR3 bases: TGTGCCAGCAGTGTACAAGACAGGGGGCGAGAGACCCAGTACTTC. Its translation is CASSVQDRGRETQYF.

This clonotype was detected a few times. The chain recombines TRBV15 with TRBJ2-5, with D possibly TRBD2 on 6 matching bases. The CDR3 totals 15 residues. Trimming pared 7 bases from V and 0 bases from J, leaving 15 bases between. Germline V gene sequence: CDR1 LNHNV, CDR2 YYDKDF (reference sequence). CDR3 bases: TGTGCCACCACCAAAGGACTACAACACCAAGAGACCCAGTACTTC. Protein: CATTKGLQHQETQYF.

This clonotype was picked up a small number of times. The chain carries TRBV29-1 and TRBJ2-1; the D gene is possibly TRBD1 (6 bases). V shed 4 bases and J shed 10 bases, with 14 bases lying between them. CDR3 length: 12 residues. Germline-derived CDR1 and CDR2 are SQVTM and ANQGSEA. CDR3 loop: CSVGFGQIEQFF. CDR3 DNA: TGCAGCGTTGGCTTCGGACAGATAGAGCAGTTCTTC.

This clonotype was counted between two and nine times. This chain joins TRBV11-2 and TRBJ1-2, with a weak D call TRBD1 (5 bases). Per germline, CDR1 SGHAT and CDR2 FQNNGV. V shed 5 bases and J shed 4 bases, with 11 bases lying between them. CDR3 length: 13 amino acids. CDR3 amino acids: CASSDGAGYGYTF. CDR3 nucleotides: TGTGCCAGCAGCGATGGGGCAGGCTATGGCTACACCTTC.

This sequence joins TRBV5-1 and TRBJ2-7; D is possibly TRBD1 or TRBD2 (5 bases each). The V gene lost 5 bases and the J gene lost 5 bases, with 11 bases spanning the gap. CDR3 length: 12 amino acids. The V gene's germline CDR1 is SGHRS and CDR2 YFSETQ. In DNA form, the CDR3 reads TGCGCCAGCAGGGATGGGACGGACGAGCAGTACTTC. Its translation: CASRDGTDEQYF. The variable domain in full, completed from reference TRBV5-1 and TRBJ2-7, reads KAGVTQTPRYLIKTRGQQVTLSCSPISGHRSVSWYQQTPGQGLQFLFEYFSETQRNKGNFPGRFSGRQFSNSRSEMNVSTLELGDSALYLCASRDGTDEQYFGPGTRLTVT.

The table lists this clonotype with a few counts. The genes are TRBV7-6 and TRBJ2-7; D might be TRBD1 (6 bases). The CDR3 has 15 residues. V was clipped by 1 base and J by 2 bases, with 12 bases between them. The V gene's germline CDR1 is SGHVS and CDR2 FNYEAQ. This chain's CDR3 is CASSLGPGDPYEQYF. For the CDR3, the DNA is TGTGCCAGCAGCTTAGGGCCAGGGGACCCCTACGAGCAGTACTTC.

The genes are TRBV7-9 and TRBJ2-7; D may be TRBD1 (5 bases). Germline V gene lookup returns CDR1 SEHNR and CDR2 FQNEAQ (reference sequence). The V end lost 5 bases, the J end lost 4 bases, and 15 bases lay between the germline ends. The CDR3 runs 14 residues. For the CDR3, the DNA is TGTGCCAGCAGCCCCCTGGACACCCTGTACGAGCAGTACTTC. Its translation: CASSPLDTLYEQYF.

This clonotype was seen at least ten times. The J gene is TRBJ1-1, the V gene TRBV6-1, with no clear D. Germline V gene data show CDR1 as MNHNS and CDR2 as SASEGT. The CDR3 loop spans 13 amino acids. V lost 6 bases and J 6 bases, leaving 14 bases between the germline ends. The CDR3 nucleotides read TGTGCCAGCAGATCCCCAAAGGCTCCTGAAGCTTTCTTT. Protein product: CASRSPKAPEAFF.

The rearrangement links TRBV6-5 to TRBJ2-5; tentatively, D is TRBD2 (6 bases). Trimming shortened V by 2 bases and J by 4 bases, and 11 bases separated the two germline ends. The CDR3 has 14 amino acids. The V gene's germline CDR1 is MNHEY and CDR2 SVGAGI. In DNA form, the CDR3 reads TGTGCCAGCAGTTACCGGGGGACCCGAGAGACCCAGTACTTC. This translates into CASSYRGTRETQYF.

This clonotype was seen a few times. The chain uses TRBV21-1 and TRBJ2-7; the table assigns TRBD1, which was not confirmed against the DNA. TRBV21-1 is described as a pseudogene. CDR3 length: 17 residues. CDR3 in DNA: TGTGCCAGCAGCAAGCAGATTTCGGGACAGTATCCCTACGAGCAGTACTTC. This codes for CASSKQISGQYPYEQYF.

This chain uses TRBV7-2 with TRBJ2-3; TRBD1 agrees at 7 bases. CDR1 and CDR2 (germline): SGHTA, FQGNSA. The CDR3 consists of 14 residues. The ends lost 6 bases at V and 4 bases at J; junction bases unmatched: 7. The CDR3 DNA follows: TGTGCCAGCAGACTTAACAGGGGAGCAGATACGCAGTATTTT. Amino acid sequence: CASRLNRGADTQYF.

This clonotype was observed a handful of times. The chain links TRBV28 to TRBJ2-3, with D perhaps matching TRBD1 or TRBD2 (5 bases each). The germline gives CDR1 MDHEN, CDR2 SYDVKM. V lost 6 bases to trimming and J lost 3 bases, with 19 bases between them. The CDR3 spans 16 residues. CDR3 protein: CASSPPLRGGTDTQYF. The CDR3 region has the DNA TGTGCCAGCAGCCCACCTTTGAGGGGCGGGACAGATACGCAGTATTTT.

A few counts support this clonotype. The rearrangement links TRBV30 to TRBJ2-7; the D gene is possibly TRBD1 (6 bases). The CDR3 totals 14 residues. Germline V gene lookup returns CDR1 GTSNPN and CDR2 SVGIG (reference sequence). V was cut by 2 bases and J by 0 bases, with 11 bases left in between. Here the CDR3 DNA reads TGTGCCTGGAGTCTCGACAGGATCTCCTACGAGCAGTACTTC. Its protein product is CAWSLDRISYEQYF. The entire variable domain, with the rest obtained from reference TRBV30 and TRBJ2-7, is as follows: SQTIHQWPATLVQPVGSPLSLECTVEGTSNPNLYWYRQAAGRGLQLLFYSVGIGQISSEVPQNLSASRPQDRQFILSSKKLLLSDSGFYLCAWSLDRISYEQYFGPGTRLTVT.

This clonotype was counted a few times. CDR3 in DNA: TGTGCCAGCAGCTCCTTAGGGACTAGCGGGGGAGTCAATGAGCAGTTCTTC. This sequence encodes CASSSLGTSGGVNEQFF. The rearrangement uses TRBV5-6 and TRBJ2-1, with 14 positions matching TRBD2. Per germline, CDR1 SGHDT and CDR2 YYEEEE. V shed 3 bases and J 6 bases; nucleotides not matched to a gene: 8. The CDR3 contains 17 residues. Variable domain in full (rest from reference TRBV5-6 and TRBJ2-1): DAGVTQSPTHLIKTRGQQVTLRCSPKSGHDTVSWYQQALGQGPQFIFQYYEEEERQRGNFPDRFSGHQFPNYSSELNVNALLLGDSALYLCASSSLGTSGGVNEQFFGPGTRLTVL.

The genes are TRBV5-5 and TRBJ2-3; no clear D gene. In germline, CDR1 is SGHKS, CDR2 YYEKEE (reference sequence). This CDR3 region has 15 residues. The germline V and J ends were trimmed by 2 bases and 1 base, with 11 bases remaining between them. The DNA of the CDR3 is TGTGCCAGCAGCTTTTTGAACGTCGGCACAGATACGCAGTATTTT. The encoded protein is CASSFLNVGTDTQYF.

The chain links TRBV20-1 to TRBJ2-4, with a tentative D call TRBD2 (5 bases). V lost 0 bases and J 5 bases, leaving 5 bases between the germline ends. Germline V gene sequence: CDR1 DFQATT, CDR2 SNEGSKA (reference sequence). The CDR3 totals 12 residues. Here the CDR3 DNA reads TGCAGTGCTAGAGAGGAGGAAAACATTCAGTACTTC. Residues: CSAREEENIQYF.

V usage is TRBV12-3 or TRBV12-4 and J usage is TRBJ2-7; TRBD2 is a possible D gene (5 bases). V shed 3 bases and J shed 6 bases, with 15 bases lying between them. The length of the CDR3 is 14 residues. CDR3 sequence: CASSFWDGEGEQYF. CDR3 DNA sequence: TGTGCCAGCAGTTTTTGGGATGGAGAGGGCGAGCAGTACTTC.

In this sample, this clonotype turned up a few times. The CDR3 sequence is CSARDEAWETQYF. The CDR3 nucleotides read TGCAGTGCTAGAGATGAGGCATGGGAGACCCAGTACTTC. This chain joins TRBV20-1 and TRBJ2-5; D uncertain. Between the trimmed V and J ends, which lost 0 bases and 5 bases, there was a span of 10 bases. Germline CDR1 and CDR2: DFQATT and SNEGSKA (reference sequence). This CDR3 is 13 amino acids long.

This clonotype was seen only a few times. This chain uses TRBV4-2 with TRBJ2-3; unclear D gene. Trimming pared 0 bases from V and 4 bases from J, leaving 20 bases between. Per germline, CDR1 LGHNA and CDR2 YNFKEQ. This CDR3 is built from 18 residues. As DNA, the CDR3 is TGTGCCAGCAGCCAAGATAGGTTGTTGGCAATGGGTGCAGATACGCAGTATTTT. It encodes CASSQDRLLAMGADTQYF.

Only a few counts were recorded for this clonotype. The J gene is TRBJ2-3, the V gene TRBV10-3, with 7 bases aligning to TRBD2. Germline lookup yields CDR1 ENHRY and CDR2 SYGVKD. The CDR3 runs to 13 residues. Trimming removed 3 bases from V and 14 bases from J; junction bases left unmatched: 11. CDR3 DNA sequence: TGTGCCATCAGTGAAATTTCCGCGGGAGAGGGGTATTTT. Amino acids: CAISEISAGEGYF.

CDR3 coding DNA: TGTGCCAGCAGCCCCATTCGGGGCTCTAACGAGCAGTACTTC. Translation gives CASSPIRGSNEQYF. The V call is TRBV7-2, the J call TRBJ2-7; tentatively, D is TRBD1 or TRBD2 (5 bases each). The V gene's germline CDR1 is SGHTA and CDR2 FQGNSA. This CDR3 contains 14 residues. V was clipped by 5 bases and J by 5 bases, with 16 bases between them.

This chain connects TRBV10-3 to TRBJ2-1; TRBD2 is a possible D gene (5 bases). The CDR3 covers 12 residues. V lost 3 bases and J 6 bases, leaving 6 bases between the germline ends. The germline V gene encodes CDR1 ENHRY and CDR2 SYGVKD. Here the CDR3 DNA reads TGTGCCATCAGTGAAGGAGGCAATGAGCAGTTCTTC. It codes for CAISEGGNEQFF.

This clonotype was observed once. At one end the junction does not follow the germline gene, possibly because of a read error. The V call is TRBV12-3 or TRBV12-4, the J call TRBJ1-4; tentative D call: TRBD1 (6 bases). The CDR3 sequence is 15 residues long. This chain's CDR3 is CAISQAGTLDEKLFF. DNA of the CDR3: TGTGCCATCAGTCAGGCCGGGACATTGGATGAAAAACTGTTTTTT.

This clonotype appeared many times. This sequence joins TRBV6-2 or TRBV6-3 and TRBJ2-1; D is uncertain. The V gene lost 2 bases and the J gene lost 8 bases, with 4 bases spanning the gap. In germline, CDR1 is MNHEY, CDR2 SVGEGT. The CDR3 contains 11 residues. The DNA for the CDR3 is TGTGCCAGCAGTTACGGGGATGAGCAGTTCTTC. Protein: CASSYGDEQFF.

This clonotype has only a few counts. This chain uses TRBV29-1 with TRBJ2-1; possibly TRBD2 for D (5 bases). The CDR3 totals 14 residues. Germline CDR1 reads SQVTM; CDR2 reads ANQGSEA. With 7 bases removed from V and 8 bases from J, the gap between germline ends came to 21 bases. CDR3 region: CSADGVLTIDEQFF. The CDR3 DNA is TGCAGCGCCGACGGGGTATTGACGATCGATGAGCAGTTCTTC.

At least ten counts were recorded for this clonotype. The J gene is TRBJ1-2, the V gene TRBV12-3 or TRBV12-4, with D tentatively TRBD1 (5 bases). The CDR3 has 12 amino acids. V was clipped by 5 bases and J by 4 bases, with 8 bases between them. The CDR3 here is CASSTQGYGYTF. CDR3 DNA: TGTGCCAGCAGTACGCAGGGCTATGGCTACACCTTC.